The next 6 T cell receptor beta chains were all read from a single sample in a study of blood T cell repertoires in COVID-19. Profiled with immunoSEQ multiplex PCR; TCRdb holds only in-frame clones, not every one. The table has some 250,000 clones, around 81% seen once. The sequenced sample was peripheral blood. Every receptor here comes from a man aged 50 to 60 with active or convalescent COVID-19.

This clone showed up just once. The chain couples TRBV6-6 to TRBJ2-7, with 12 positions matching TRBD1. The trim removed 7 bases at V and 4 bases at J, leaving 11 bases unmatched. Germline V gene lookup returns CDR1 MNHNY and CDR2 SVGAGI (reference sequence). The CDR3 length is 16 residues. The CDR3 sequence is CASTDPGTGGVYEQYF. CDR3 DNA sequence: TGTGCCAGCACGGACCCCGGGACAGGGGGCGTTTACGAGCAGTACTTC.

This rearrangement joins TRBV27 to TRBJ1-6; TRBD1 is a possible D gene (5 bases). Germline loops: CDR1 MNHEY, CDR2 SMNVEV (reference sequence). This CDR3 has 15 amino acids. Trimming stripped 6 bases from V and 5 bases from J, with 14 bases between. CDR3 in amino acids: CASRPRGAHNSPLHF. The CDR3 DNA follows: TGTGCCAGCAGGCCTCGTGGGGCTCATAATTCACCCCTCCACTTT.

V is TRBV7-9 and J is TRBJ2-5; 7 bases match TRBD2. J was trimmed by 5 bases and V by 3 bases; bases with no gene match: 9. CDR1 SEHNR and CDR2 FQNEAQ come from the germline V gene (reference sequence). This CDR3 has 15 residues. The CDR3 bases are TGTGCCAGCAGCTTTCAGGGAGGGGTGGAGGAGACCCAGTACTTC. It translates to CASSFQGGVEETQYF. Variable domain in full (rest from reference TRBV7-9 and TRBJ2-5): DTGVSQNPRHKITKRGQNVTFRCDPISEHNRLYWYRQTLGQGPEFLTYFQNEAQLEKSRLLSDRFSAERPKGSFSTLEIQRTEQGDSAMYLCASSFQGGVEETQYFGPGTRLLVL.

The J gene is TRBJ1-3, the V gene TRBV28, with 10 bases aligning to TRBD1. Unmatched junction bases numbered 3, after V lost 6 bases and J lost 4 bases. The CDR3 consists of 14 residues. CDR1 and CDR2 (germline): MDHEN, SYDVKM. The CDR3 nucleotides read TGTGCCAGCAGGGGGACAGGGGTAGGAAACACCATATATTTT. Its translation is CASRGTGVGNTIYF.

The rearrangement joins TRBV4-1 to TRBJ1-3, with 9 positions matching TRBD1. After removal of 4 bases from V and 2 bases from J, the junction contained 9 bases not matched to a gene. Germline V gene sequence: CDR1 MGHRA, CDR2 YSYEKL. The CDR3 is made up of 17 amino acids. CDR3: CASSPDKGDRAGNTIYF. The CDR3 region has the DNA TGCGCCAGCAGCCCTGACAAAGGGGACAGGGCTGGAAACACCATATATTTT.

As DNA, the CDR3 is TGTGCCAGCAAGATCTCCCTGGGAGCTAACTATGGCTACACCTTC. It encodes CASKISLGANYGYTF. This sequence joins TRBV2 and TRBJ1-2; D not resolved. CDR1 and CDR2 from the germline V gene are SNHLY and FYNNEI. V lost 7 bases and J 0 bases, leaving 15 bases between the germline ends. CDR3 length: 15 amino acids. The variable domain in full, with the rest retrieved from reference TRBV2 and TRBJ1-2, is EPEVTQTPSHQVTQMGQEVILRCVPISNHLYFYWYRQILGQKVEFLVSFYNNEISEKSEIFDDQFSVERPDGSNFTLKIRSTKLEDSAMYFCASKISLGANYGYTFGSGTRLTVV.